The present T cell receptor beta chain was sequenced within a study of memory B cells and T cells in multiple sclerosis (dated by TCRdb to 2016 to 2019). For the wider study: The study compared the TCR beta repertoires of autoproliferating peripheral T cells with those of brain lesion-infiltrating T cells in multiple sclerosis patients. A couple of multiple sclerosis patients, for whom either brain lesions at autopsy or brain-infiltrating cells from biopsy were available, were included in TCR sequencing. Summary of the overall study and its limitations: Clone-set sizes differed between compartments, which influenced counts of shared clonotypes and required normalization.

CDR3 length: 13 amino acids, cysteine to phenylalanine. This entry keeps only the CDR3 DNA: 39 bases, framed from base 1. The germline V gene gives CDR1 as SGHNT and CDR2 as YENEEA. V sheds 2 bases and J sheds 1 base, leaving 3 bases between their ends. The immunoSEQ Platform was used to amplify TCRbeta CDR3 regions from extracted genomic DNA. The immunoSEQ assay used multiplex PCR together with high-throughput sequencing and a bioinformatics pipeline from the vendor. As for how the authors treated the data: Non-productive sequences and CDR3s shorter than 4 amino acids were excluded, and clonotype frequencies were recalculated for each sample. In immunoSEQ Analyzer 2.0, shared clonotypes were identified as identical CDR3 amino acid, V gene and J gene sequences. Repertoire overlap was normalized by dividing shared clonotype counts by the product of both clone-set sizes, with the result scaled by 1000 into arbitrary units. TCRdb's version of the immuneACCESS table is confined to in-frame rearrangements and falls short of the full clone set. An unresolved V gene accounts for under half of the shortfall where checked; the remainder is of unknown origin. For V, J and clone size, that table is used; D and trimming come from the DNA. Counted in this sample were approximately 47,000 clones; 82% of them appeared once. Jointly, the top ten make up 1.1% of the sample.

Autoproliferating (CFSEdim) and non-proliferating (CFSEhi) T cell fractions were sequenced separately after stimulus-free culture of CFSE-labeled PBMCs. A total of around 55 million CFSE-labeled PBMCs were cultured for under 9 days without stimulus, and replicate wells were then pooled. PBMCs were labeled with roughly 0.5 uM CFSE and were cultured without exogenous stimuli in serum-free AIM-V medium. PBMCs were obtained by Ficoll density gradient centrifugation and kept cryopreserved until use. Using a FACSAria III, live 7-AAD-negative cells were sorted, then washed with PBS and stored frozen at -80 degrees C as dry pellets. Comments on this clone: The antigen it binds to is not known. No base quality information exists; no much larger clone differs at one position.

The receptor was derived from a human donor with multiple sclerosis. The specimen was PBMCs from blood kept in culture. The chain links TRBV11-3 with TRBJ1-3; the D gene assignment is ambiguous. The CDR3 reads CASSLRSGNTIYF. The sequenced DNA is TGTGCCAGCAGCTTAAGATCTGGAAACACCATATATTTT. The entire variable domain, with the stretches around the CDR3 drawn from the reference TRBV11-3 and TRBJ1-3 proteins, is EAGVVQSPRYKIIEKKQPVAFWCNPISGHNTLYWYLQNLGQGPELLIRYENEEAVDDSQLPKDRFSAERLKGVDSTLKIQPAELGDSAVYLCASSLRSGNTIYFGEGSWLTVV.